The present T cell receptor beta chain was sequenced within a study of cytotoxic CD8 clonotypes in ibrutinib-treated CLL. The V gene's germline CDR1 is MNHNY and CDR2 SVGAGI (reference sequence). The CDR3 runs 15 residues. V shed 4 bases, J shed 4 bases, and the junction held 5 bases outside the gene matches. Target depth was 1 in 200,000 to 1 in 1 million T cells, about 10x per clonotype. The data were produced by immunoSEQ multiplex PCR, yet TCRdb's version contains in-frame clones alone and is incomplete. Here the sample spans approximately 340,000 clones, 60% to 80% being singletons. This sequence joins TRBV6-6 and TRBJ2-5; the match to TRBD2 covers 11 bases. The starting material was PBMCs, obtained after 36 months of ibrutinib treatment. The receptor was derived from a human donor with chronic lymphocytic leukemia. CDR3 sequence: CASSLPGLAAETQYF. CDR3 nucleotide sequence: TGTGCCAGCAGTTTGCCGGGACTAGCGGCAGAGACCCAGTACTTC.